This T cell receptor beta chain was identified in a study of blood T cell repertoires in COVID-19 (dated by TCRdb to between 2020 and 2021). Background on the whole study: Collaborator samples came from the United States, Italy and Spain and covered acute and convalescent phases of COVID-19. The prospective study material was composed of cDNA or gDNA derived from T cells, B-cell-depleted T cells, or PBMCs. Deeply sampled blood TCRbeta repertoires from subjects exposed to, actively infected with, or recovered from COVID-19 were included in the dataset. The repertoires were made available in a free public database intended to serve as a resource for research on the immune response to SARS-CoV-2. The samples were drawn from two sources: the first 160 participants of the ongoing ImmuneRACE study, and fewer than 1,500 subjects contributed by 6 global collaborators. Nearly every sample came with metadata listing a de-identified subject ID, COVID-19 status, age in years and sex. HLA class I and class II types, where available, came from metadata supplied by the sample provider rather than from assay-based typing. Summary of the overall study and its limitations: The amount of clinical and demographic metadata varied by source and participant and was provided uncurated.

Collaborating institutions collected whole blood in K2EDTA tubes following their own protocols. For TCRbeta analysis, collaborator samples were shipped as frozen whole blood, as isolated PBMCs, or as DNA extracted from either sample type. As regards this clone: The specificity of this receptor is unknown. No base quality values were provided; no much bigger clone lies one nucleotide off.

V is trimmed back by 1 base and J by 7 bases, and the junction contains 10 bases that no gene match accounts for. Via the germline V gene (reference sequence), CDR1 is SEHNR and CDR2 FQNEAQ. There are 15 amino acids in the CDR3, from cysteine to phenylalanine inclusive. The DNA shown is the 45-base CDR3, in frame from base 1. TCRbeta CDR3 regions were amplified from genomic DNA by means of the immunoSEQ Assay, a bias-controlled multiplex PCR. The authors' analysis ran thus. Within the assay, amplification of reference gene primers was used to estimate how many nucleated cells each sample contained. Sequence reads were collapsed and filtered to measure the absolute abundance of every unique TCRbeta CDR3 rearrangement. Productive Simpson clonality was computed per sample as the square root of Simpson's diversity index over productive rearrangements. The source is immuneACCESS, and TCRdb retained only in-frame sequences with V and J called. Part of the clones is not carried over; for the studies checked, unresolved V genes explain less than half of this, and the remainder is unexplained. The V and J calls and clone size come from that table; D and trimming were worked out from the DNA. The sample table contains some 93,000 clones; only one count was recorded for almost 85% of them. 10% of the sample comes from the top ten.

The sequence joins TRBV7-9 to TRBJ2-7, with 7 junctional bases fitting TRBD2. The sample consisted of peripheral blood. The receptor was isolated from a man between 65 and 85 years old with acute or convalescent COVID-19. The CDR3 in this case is CASSLGSGRSREQYF. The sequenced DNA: TGTGCCAGCAGCTTAGGTTCCGGGAGGTCACGGGAGCAGTACTTC.